This TCR beta chain was obtained from a study of cytomegalovirus exposure and HLA in healthy donors. General observations from the study: That first-cohort TCR clusters tended to co-occur in the approximately 120 validation repertoires was found in a later analysis. Researchers reported that a few CMV-associated chains were confirmed in vitro as CMV antigen-specific. The dataset shows that most TCR sequences were rare, while some public TCRs occurred in many donors.

Concerning this clone: The antigen remains unidentified. Relative to the germline gene, one junction end is altered; a read error may explain this.

This table comes from immunoSEQ multiplex PCR, and its TCRdb copy is limited to in-frame clones, with some not included. This table holds some 260,000 clones, 90% found once. Separate from the roughly 700-subject first cohort, the approximately 120-subject validation cohort was the one that the donors belonged to. CDR1 and CDR2 from the germline V gene are SGDLS and YYNGEE. CDR3 length equals 13 residues. V is TRBV9 and J is TRBJ2-4; D perhaps matches TRBD2 (5 bases). The sample comprised PBMCs. This TCR derives from a woman in her twenties or thirties in good health and CMV-seronegative. CDR3 residues: CATSPGSGNIQYF. The CDR3 DNA sequence: TGTGCCACCAGCCCCGGCAGCGGAAACATTCAGTACTTC.